These 19 T cell receptor beta chains share one sample of origin, sequenced in a study of blood T cell repertoires in COVID-19 (dated by TCRdb to about 2020). Receptor amplification or capture employed the immunoSEQ multiplex PCR assay. TCRdb took over this immuneACCESS table, retaining in-frame rearrangements with V and J assigned. Such tables are incomplete; in checked studies, under half of the missing clones stem from an unresolved V gene, and the remainder is unexplained. The sample data list about 38,000 clones, and about 74% of these were observed just once. The ten biggest clones cover under 12% of the sample. The source material was peripheral blood. These receptors all come from a man between 70 and 80 years old with COVID-19, enrolled during active disease.

The gene calls are TRBV30 and TRBJ2-5, with a possible D match to TRBD2 (7 bases). V was trimmed by 2 bases and J by 9 bases, leaving 16 bases between them. Looked up from germline, CDR1 is GTSNPN and CDR2 is SVGIG (reference sequence). The CDR3 sequence is 13 residues long. This CDR3 reads CAWSTGAGEAQYF. The DNA of the CDR3 is TGTGCCTGGAGTACGGGGGCGGGGGAGGCCCAGTACTTC.

The J gene is TRBJ1-4, the V gene TRBV3-1 (or the pseudogene TRBV3-2); 9 nucleotides match TRBD1. There are 18 residues in the CDR3. Germline V CDR1 and CDR2: LGHDT, YNNKEL (reference sequence). V was clipped by 5 bases and J by 0 bases; unmatched bases: 10. The CDR3 sequence: CASSKYGQGRSTNEKLFF. Written as DNA, the CDR3 is TGTGCCAGCAGCAAATACGGACAGGGGAGATCAACTAATGAAAAACTGTTTTTT.

The rearrangement uses TRBV14 and TRBJ1-2; 9 bases line up with TRBD1. Germline V gives CDR1 SGHDN, CDR2 FVKESK. This CDR3 comprises 16 residues. V shed 2 bases, J shed 4 bases, and the junction held 8 bases outside the gene matches. CDR3 sequence reads: CASSQRTGGASYGYTF. CDR3 DNA: TGTGCCAGCAGCCAAAGAACAGGGGGCGCAAGCTATGGCTACACCTTC.

The rearrangement uses TRBV30 and TRBJ1-4, with a possible D match to TRBD1 (5 bases). V lost 4 bases and J 8 bases, leaving 17 bases between the germline ends. CDR3 length equals 14 residues. Germline V gene lookup returns CDR1 GTSNPN and CDR2 SVGIG (reference sequence). The CDR3 DNA sequence: TGTGCCTGGAAAGATGATCAGGGTGGCGAAAAACTGTTTTTT. It translates to CAWKDDQGGEKLFF.

The chain couples TRBV4-1 to TRBJ1-5, with 7 bases lining up with TRBD1. The germline V gene has CDR1 MGHRA and CDR2 YSYEKL. J was trimmed by 3 bases and V by 4 bases; bases with no gene match: 6. The CDR3 runs to 15 residues. As DNA, the CDR3 is TGCGCCAGCAGCCGGTATACAGGGGCCAATCAGCCCCAGCATTTT. Its translation is CASSRYTGANQPQHF.

V is TRBV5-8 and J is TRBJ1-5; 7 bases align to TRBD1. The CDR3 totals 14 residues. Per the germline V gene, CDR1 is SGHTS and CDR2 is YDEGEE. The J segment lost 5 bases and the V segment lost 6 bases, leaving 8 bases of the junction unmatched. CDR3 sequence (DNA): TGTGCCAGCACCCCCGGACAGGCCGATCAGCCCCAGCATTTT. Translated: CASTPGQADQPQHF. The whole variable domain, filled in from reference TRBV5-8 and TRBJ1-5, reads EAGVTQSPTHLIKTRGQQATLRCSPISGHTSVYWYQQALGLGLQFLLWYDEGEERNRGNFPPRFSGRQFPNYSSELNVNALELEDSALYLCASTPGQADQPQHFGDGTRLSIL.

The V call is TRBV2, the J call TRBJ2-2, with 7 bases that match TRBD1. Germline CDR1 reads SNHLY; CDR2 reads FYNNEI. There are 14 residues in the CDR3. V shed 9 bases, J shed 5 bases, and the junction held 9 bases outside the gene matches. Here the CDR3 DNA reads TGTGCCAGTGGGGAAGGGGGCTGGACCGGGGAGCTGTTTTTT. Translated: CASGEGGWTGELFF.

The gene calls are TRBV29-1 and TRBJ1-6, with 9 bases lining up with TRBD1. The CDR3 covers 13 residues. Germline CDR1 and CDR2: SQVTM and ANQGSEA. Germline trimming cut 7 bases from V and 7 bases from J; bases unmatched to any gene: 5. In DNA, the CDR3 is TGCAGCGCCGGGACAGGGAACAATTCACCCCTCCACTTT. This sequence encodes CSAGTGNNSPLHF.

The V and J genes are TRBV7-9 and TRBJ1-2; D perhaps matches TRBD1 (5 bases). This CDR3 has 13 residues. Germline V gene sequence: CDR1 SEHNR, CDR2 FQNEAQ (reference sequence). Trimming removed 2 bases from V and 3 bases from J, with 7 bases in between. DNA of the CDR3: TGTGCCAGCAGCTTAACACAGGACTATGGCTACACCTTC. Translated: CASSLTQDYGYTF.

V usage is TRBV19 and J usage is TRBJ1-2, with 10 bases identical to TRBD1. The V segment lost 4 bases and the J segment 2 bases; nucleotides outside the gene matches: 4. The CDR3 is 15 residues long. Per the germline V gene, CDR1 is LNHDA and CDR2 is SQIVND (reference sequence). CDR3 sequence reads: CASSTGTGANYGYTF. The CDR3 region has the DNA TGTGCCAGTAGTACAGGGACAGGGGCAAACTATGGCTACACCTTC. The variable domain in full, with the rest retrieved from reference TRBV19 and TRBJ1-2, is DGGITQSPKYLFRKEGQNVTLSCEQNLNHDAMYWYRQDPGQGLRLIYYSQIVNDFQKGDIAEGYSVSREKKESFPLTVTSAQKNPTAFYLCASSTGTGANYGYTFGSGTRLTVV.

The genes are TRBV18 and TRBJ1-3; maybe TRBD1 (6 bases). This CDR3 spans 16 amino acids. Germline V CDR1 and CDR2: KGHSH, LQKENI. With 2 bases removed from V and 3 bases from J, the gap between germline ends came to 14 bases. CDR3 in amino acids: CASSPYTGNLGNTIYF. The CDR3 DNA reads TGTGCCAGCTCACCATACACAGGGAATCTTGGAAACACCATATATTTT.

The genes are TRBV2 and TRBJ2-1; D ambiguous. Germline assignment: CDR1 SNHLY and CDR2 FYNNEI. The CDR3 contains 13 residues. Trimming pared 3 bases from V and 7 bases from J, leaving 10 bases between. CDR3 protein: CASSEGNWNEQFF. CDR3 sequence (DNA): TGTGCCAGCAGTGAGGGCAACTGGAATGAGCAGTTCTTC.

This clone was observed a few times. CDR3 loop: CASSLARGTGGEVLHF. CDR3 DNA: TGTGCCAGCAGCTTAGCCAGGGGGACAGGGGGCGAAGTCCTCCACTTT. This chain connects TRBV7-8 to TRBJ1-6; 12 bases line up with TRBD1. Germline CDR1 and CDR2: SGHVS and FQNEAQ. V trimming: 0 bases; J trimming: 15 bases; junction bases outside the gene matches: 9. The CDR3 contains 16 residues.

There are a few counts of this clone. The V and J genes are TRBV5-5 and TRBJ2-7, with unresolved D. CDR1 SGHKS and CDR2 YYEKEE come from the germline V gene (reference sequence). V was cut by 2 bases and J by 3 bases, with 6 bases left in between. This CDR3 is built from 12 residues. The CDR3, as DNA: TGTGCCAGCAGCTTACAAGTCTACGAGCAGTACTTC. Its protein is CASSLQVYEQYF.

By share, this clone counts as medium-sized. The chain carries TRBV11-2 and TRBJ2-3; D is undetermined. The V end lost 5 bases, the J end lost 10 bases, and 16 bases lay between the germline ends. The CDR3 spans 13 residues. Looked up from germline, CDR1 is SGHAT and CDR2 is FQNNGV. The DNA of the CDR3 is TGTGCCAGCAGCCGGCAAGTACAGAGAGCGCAGTATTTT. Its protein product is CASSRQVQRAQYF.

The chain links TRBV30 to TRBJ1-1; weak D call: TRBD1 (6 bases). The CDR3 loop spans 13 amino acids. CDR1 and CDR2 from the germline V gene are GTSNPN and SVGIG (reference sequence). Trimming took off 4 bases at V and 0 bases at J, with 9 bases between the two ends. The CDR3 reads CAWTGVMNTEAFF. In DNA, the CDR3 is TGTGCCTGGACAGGGGTTATGAACACTGAAGCTTTCTTT.

The chain links TRBV3-1 (or the pseudogene TRBV3-2) to TRBJ2-1; 8 bases are shared with TRBD2. CDR3 length: 13 residues. Germline values: CDR1 LGHDT, CDR2 YNNKEL (reference sequence). V trimming: 4 bases; J trimming: 6 bases; junction bases outside the gene matches: 2. The CDR3 nucleotides are TGTGCCAGCAGCCTTGGACTAGCCAATGAGCAGTTCTTC. It encodes CASSLGLANEQFF.

The chain couples TRBV15 to TRBJ2-2, with 9 bases lining up with TRBD2. V lost 1 base and J lost 4; bases outside the gene matches: 10. Germline CDR1 reads LNHNV; CDR2 reads YYDKDF (reference sequence). CDR3 length: 18 amino acids. The CDR3 DNA is TGTGCCACCAGCAGAGTGGGTCAAAAGCGGGAGGTCACCGGGGAGCTGTTTTTT. This sequence encodes CATSRVGQKREVTGELFF.

The chain uses TRBV19 and TRBJ1-3; a possible D gene is TRBD1 (5 bases). This CDR3 comprises 16 residues. Germline V gene lookup returns CDR1 LNHDA and CDR2 SQIVND (reference sequence). Between the trimmed V and J ends, which lost 5 bases and 0 bases, there was a span of 14 bases. CDR3 bases: TGTGCCAGTAGTCCAAGCGGGGGTACCTCTGGAAACACCATATATTTT. Encoded protein: CASSPSGGTSGNTIYF.